The entry below gives a single TCR beta chain sequence along with its context. Its target is not known. This sample stems from a study of shared clonotypes between healthy human individuals. On the study more broadly: Donors, aged 18 to 49, were a couple of women and a few men. Study results and limitations: Enrolling few donors narrowed the genetic and exposure-history diversity that was represented. All-four-donor shared clonotypes had higher generation probabilities than non-shared clonotypes did.

Profiling relied on immunoSEQ multiplex PCR, and the TCRdb table lists in-frame clones only, not all of them. The sample includes 550,000 to 800,000 clones, about 92% seen only once; the top ten take 34%. Germline V gives CDR1 MGHRA, CDR2 YSYEKL. Unmatched junction bases numbered 3, after V lost 1 base and J lost 2 bases. The CDR3 has 16 amino acids. CD8 memory was a combination that joined CD45RO+ cells with CCR7-negative CD45RA+ TemRA cells. The sample taken for sequencing was memory CD8+ T cells from PBMCs. Subset: CD45RO+ cells pooled with CCR7-negative TemRA cells. V gene TRBV4-1 combines with J gene TRBJ2-3; 10 bases are a match to TRBD2. This clonotype originated in a man in his late teens or twenties in good health. Some clones in this sample may be carry-over from other donors' samples. In DNA, the CDR3 is TGCGCCAGCAGCCAAGGGACTAGCGGAGCCACAGATACGCAGTATTTT. Protein sequence: CASSQGTSGATDTQYF.